A single sample gave rise to the 14 T cell receptor beta chains below, sequenced in a study of blood T cell repertoires in COVID-19. The assay was immunoSEQ multiplex PCR, and TCRdb's table has in-frame clones only and misses some. The table lists 20,000 to 25,000 clones, 75% to 95% of them singletons. The material sequenced was peripheral blood. These receptors came from a woman aged 65 to 85 with active COVID-19.

This clone was seen a handful of times. The gene calls are TRBV28 and TRBJ1-2; 7 nucleotides match TRBD1. In germline, CDR1 is MDHEN, CDR2 SYDVKM. V gave up 5 bases and J gave up 5 bases; unmatched junction bases: 11. The CDR3 covers 15 residues. The CDR3 nucleotides read TGTGCCAGCAGTCCCCTTGACAGGGTAAATTATGGCTACACCTTC. Protein sequence: CASSPLDRVNYGYTF.

This chain links TRBV27 with TRBJ2-1; 7 nucleotides agree with TRBD1. This CDR3 is 15 amino acids long. After removal of 6 bases from V and 2 bases from J, the junction contained 7 bases not matched to a gene. Germline values: CDR1 MNHEY, CDR2 SMNVEV (reference sequence). CDR3 in DNA: TGTGCCAGCAGCGTCCGGGACAGTCCCTACAATGAGCAGTTCTTC. Translated, it gives CASSVRDSPYNEQFF.

This clone has only one observation. The J gene is TRBJ2-5, the V gene TRBV5-4; a possible D gene is TRBD1 (5 bases). Deletions cut 4 bases from V and 5 bases from J, with 12 bases between. The CDR3 is 13 residues long. Per the germline V gene, CDR1 is SGHNT and CDR2 is YYREEE (reference sequence). The CDR3 spells CASSKTDSETQYF. The CDR3 DNA sequence: TGTGCCAGCAGCAAGACTGACAGTGAGACCCAGTACTTC.

The V gene is TRBV7-8, the J gene TRBJ2-1; the match to TRBD2 covers 11 bases. With 0 bases clipped from V and 8 bases from J, the junction kept 6 bases outside the gene matches. This CDR3 comprises 16 residues. Germline CDR1 SGHVS, CDR2 FQNEAQ. Here the CDR3 DNA reads TGTGCCAGCAGCTTAGCTACTAGCGGGAGAATTGATGAGCAGTTCTTC. Its translation is CASSLATSGRIDEQFF.

The chain has TRBV6-5 and TRBJ1-6; 8 bases are a match to TRBD1. The J segment lost 10 bases and the V segment lost 6 bases, leaving 8 bases of the junction unmatched. The germline CDR1 and CDR2 sequences are MNHEY and SVGAGI. This CDR3 has 14 amino acids. The CDR3 spells CASRQGASGSPLHF. CDR3 nucleotides: TGTGCCAGCAGGCAGGGGGCGAGCGGATCACCCCTCCACTTT.

The V call is TRBV25-1, the J call TRBJ1-1, with 7 bases identical to TRBD1. The CDR3 sequence is 14 residues long. J lost 6 bases, V lost 6 bases, and 10 bases had no gene match. The germline V gene has CDR1 MGHDK and CDR2 SYGVNS. CDR3 protein: CASSHPGQGAEAFF. The CDR3 nucleotides are TGTGCCAGCAGCCACCCGGGGCAGGGGGCTGAAGCTTTCTTT.

V is TRBV5-1 and J is TRBJ1-2; the match to TRBD1 covers 10 bases. Germline lookup yields CDR1 SGHRS and CDR2 YFSETQ. The CDR3 is 15 residues long. J was trimmed by 8 bases and V by 2 bases; bases with no gene match: 9. The CDR3 region is CASSFQTTGGLGYTF. The CDR3 DNA sequence: TGCGCCAGCAGCTTTCAAACGACAGGGGGCTTAGGCTACACCTTC.

The rearrangement uses TRBV7-3 and TRBJ2-1, with D perhaps matching TRBD2 (5 bases). The length of the CDR3 is 14 residues. The V gene lost 3 bases and the J gene lost 6 bases, with 12 bases spanning the gap. Germline values: CDR1 SGHTA, CDR2 FQGTGA. Here the CDR3 DNA reads TGTGCCAGCAGCTTGTTCAGCGGCCTCAATGAGCAGTTCTTC. It specifies CASSLFSGLNEQFF.

This chain uses TRBV7-9 with TRBJ2-1; D uncertain. The CDR3 sequence is 11 residues long. Trimming took 4 bases from V and 8 from J, leaving 6 bases between them. CDR1 SEHNR and CDR2 FQNEAQ come from the germline V gene (reference sequence). The CDR3 region is CASSSGYEQFF. CDR3 nucleotides: TGTGCCAGCAGCTCTGGCTATGAGCAGTTCTTC.

The rearrangement links TRBV19 to TRBJ2-4; D is ambiguous. The CDR3 is made up of 15 amino acids. With 5 bases removed from V and 0 bases from J, the gap between germline ends came to 11 bases. Germline V gives CDR1 LNHDA, CDR2 SQIVND (reference sequence). The CDR3 spells CASSPRGLAKNIQYF. The CDR3 region has the DNA TGTGCCAGTAGTCCCAGAGGTCTAGCCAAAAACATTCAGTACTTC.

Here the CDR3 DNA reads TGCGCCAGCAGCTTGGGCGGACAAGAGACCCAGTACTTC. Its protein product is CASSLGGQETQYF. The chain uses TRBV5-1 and TRBJ2-5; D is unclear. Germline CDR1 and CDR2: SGHRS and YFSETQ. CDR3 length equals 13 residues. V shed 0 bases and J shed 2 bases, with 5 bases lying between them.

The genes are TRBV29-1 and TRBJ2-1; weak D call: TRBD2 (6 bases). The germline V and J ends were trimmed by 7 bases and 2 bases, with 12 bases remaining between them. The CDR3 extends over 13 amino acids. Per the germline V gene, CDR1 is SQVTM and CDR2 is ANQGSEA. CDR3 DNA sequence: TGCAGCGCCTCGGAGGGCCCCTACAATGAGCAGTTCTTC. Encoded protein: CSASEGPYNEQFF.

The chain employs TRBV11-3 and TRBJ2-5, with D maybe TRBD2 (5 bases). The CDR3 length is 14 residues. Germline values: CDR1 SGHNT, CDR2 YENEEA. V was shortened by 1 base and J by 1 base, with 7 bases between the two germline ends. The CDR3 region has the DNA TGTGCCAGCAGCTTAGGGGGAGTCCAAGAGACCCAGTACTTC. Residues: CASSLGGVQETQYF.

The V call is TRBV18, the J call TRBJ1-2; TRBD1 aligns across 7 bases. The junction had 10 bases not matched to a gene; V was cut back by 6 bases and J by 6 bases. Germline assignment: CDR1 KGHSH and CDR2 LQKENI. The CDR3 is 14 amino acids. Here the CDR3 reads CASSLSTGTDGYTF. The CDR3 bases are TGTGCCAGCTCTCTCTCGACCGGGACAGATGGCTACACCTTC.